This T cell receptor (beta chain) was sequenced in a study of cytomegalovirus exposure and HLA in healthy donors (dated by TCRdb to about 2017). Study-wide context: An earlier analysis of about 560 of the donors reported approximately 260 Gb of sequence data and roughly 120 million unique TCR beta sequences obtained from about 179 million T cells. A few DR-DQ haplotypes were treated as single units for association and clustering because of strong linkage in the cohort. Typing coverage differed by locus: A, B, C, DRB1 and DQB1 were typed in about 620-640 donors, DQA1 in about 560, DPA1 in 600 to 610, and DPB1 in roughly 450. Donor age, sex, ethnicity and CMV serostatus were compiled alongside the repertoire data. Genome-wide SNP genotypes for about 55% of the roughly 670 donors were used in a later genetic analysis, which treated that subset as a discovery cohort. Among approximately 370 genotyped donors of the cohort, an average of around 250,000 unique TCR beta nucleotide sequences was sequenced per donor, of which roughly 17% were non-productive. An earlier analysis of approximately 580 of the donors used high-throughput TCR beta sequencing to judge whether each TCR beta V gene segment behaved as functional or pseudogenic. High-throughput TCR immunosequencing, statistical association of individual TCRs with disease status, and machine learning were combined to predict cytomegalovirus infection status. Every repertoire in the discovery cohort had been generated on one and the same sequencing platform. Rather than drawing on any new phenotypic data, the later analysis identified candidate immune exposures from TCR beta sequences and the way those sequences occurred across donors. The study aimed to test whether cataloging public T cell receptors could reveal signatures of past pathogen exposure. The genetic ancestry cluster associated with self-reported Caucasian donors included roughly four fifths of the 300 to 400 genotyped donors. In a later analysis, previously published TCR beta repertoires from some 640 donors were re-analyzed and high-resolution HLA genotyping was added so that TCR occurrence patterns could be studied. The T cell repertoires of 666 subjects were profiled by immunosequencing and related to cytomegalovirus serostatus. HLA typing included class I and class II loci at four-digit resolution. In addition to the first cohort of 650 to 750 subjects, a separate validation cohort of about 120 different subjects was used. An early release covering over 500 HLA-typed donors comprised about 300 gigabases of sequencing data and around 80 million unique TCR sequences.

Concerning this clone: This receptor's antigen is unknown. The record has no base qualities; no much larger clone is one base away.

What the study reported, not specific to this receptor: Most TCR sequences were observed very rarely across donors, whereas some public TCRs were present in many individuals. According to a later genetic analysis, donors in an Asian-associated ancestry cluster had fewer N-insertions in productive TCRs than the approximately 650-donor mean. Over 15 rarely observed V segments, including chromosome 9 orphons, were excluded from the earlier analysis of some 590 of the donors because counts were too low. Specific HLA alleles were associated with 16,951 TCR beta sequences at a false discovery rate of 0.05 in a later analysis. Assigning TCR associations to individual alleles was difficult when HLA alleles, especially DR and DQ, strongly co-occurred. Immune exposure information for the cohort was limited to CMV serostatus. A later analysis found that most CMV-associated TCR beta chains appeared HLA-restricted, with HLA associations seemingly driven largely by CMV exposure. A cluster of highly shared sequence variants was judged likely to represent a technical artifact of the sequencing pipeline. In an earlier analysis of several hundred of the donors, most TCR beta V segments were observed in productive rearrangements about 87% or about 30% of the time, broadly matching IMGT annotations. The authors suggested that the approach could potentially be extended to other disease states and immunological phenotypes. Several of the top co-occurrence clusters appeared to be linked to parvovirus B19, influenza, CMV and Epstein-Barr virus, according to a later analysis. A further reported finding was that TCR beta sequences accurately predicted the HLA-A and HLA-B alleles for most subjects in the first cohort. A later genetic analysis associated a missense DCLRE1C variant with V-gene and J-gene trimming of TCR beta chains, and an independent cohort replicated the association. The study gave a list of 150 to 200 TCR beta chains associated with cytomegalovirus. In vitro tests confirmed that three of the cytomegalovirus-associated TCR beta chains recognize cytomegalovirus antigens. HLA typing was unavailable for some donors at each locus, so association tests used only the typed subset. The 87-base-pair reads could not distinguish some IMGT-functional V segments, including TRBV6-2 and TRBV6-3, so those segments were excluded. According to a later analysis, TCR association rates differed among HLA loci, with DRB1 alleles showing the most associated TCRs and HLA-C alleles showing the fewest. Presence/absence analyses assumed roughly uniform sequencing depth across donors, an assumption that may not hold. The cohort was sequenced for TCR beta chains only, and without alpha or paired-chain data the features that could be detected were limited. Cytomegalovirus status was reported to be diagnosed by the classifier with high specificity and sensitivity in both the original and validation cohorts. Compared with equally common non-associated chains, HLA-associated TCR beta chains in a later analysis were more clonally expanded and had lower generation probabilities. Linkage disequilibrium might explain the correlated functional status among segregating V segments, but an unknown experimental factor could not be ruled out.

The cohort was made up of approximately 670 healthy bone marrow donors. At the time of sampling, every cohort member was nominally healthy, though immune exposures that went unrecorded were likely present. The donor tested CMV seropositive, placing the donor among the 289 seropositive members of the cohort. A peripheral blood sample was collected from each donor, and TCR beta sequencing was performed on peripheral blood mononuclear cells. The Qiagen DNeasy Blood Extraction Kit was used to extract genomic DNA from the blood cell samples. The library was produced with the immunoSEQ multiplex PCR assay. For the multiplex PCR, a mixture combining 60 forward primers for TCR Vbeta segments and 13 reverse primers for TCR Jbeta segments was used. The CDR3 region of rearranged TCR beta genes was amplified from genomic DNA by a multiplex PCR assay. On the Illumina HiSeq System, the amplified TCR beta libraries were sequenced as 87-base-pair reads. The source study handled its data this way. A later analysis counted about 80 million unique TCR beta chains across the 640 or so repertoires, and 9 million to 14 million of these chains were shared by at least two donors. A nearest-neighbor algorithm error-corrected the raw reads and collapsed the reads into unique sequences, merging closely related sequences to remove PCR and sequencing errors. Alignment of CDR3 sequences to IMGT reference sequences was used to assign V, D and J gene segments. For a sequence to be retained, a match of at least six nucleotides was required to both a V gene segment and a J gene segment. Rearrangements were called productive when the CDR3 lacked stop codons and stayed in frame with V and J; all others were non-productive. CDR3 was defined according to IMGT convention as the region running from the second conserved V-encoded cysteine to the conserved J-encoded phenylalanine. The earlier analysis of approximately 590 of the donors excluded any sequence lacking an unambiguous match to a single V gene segment. In an earlier analysis of 450 to 750 of the donors, a V segment was called functional when productive rearrangements were above 56.7%, and segregating when the standard deviation between donors exceeded 5%. A statistical classification framework was developed to diagnose cytomegalovirus status using the catalog of TCR beta chain sequences. In a later analysis, TCR nucleotide sequences were compared against IMGT/GENE-DB human TR gene sequences so that V and J genes could be assigned. Using the TCRdist pipeline, a later analysis assigned CDR3 sequences along with most-parsimonious VDJ recombination scenarios. A later analysis defined each TCR beta chain by its CDR3 amino acid sequence plus V-gene family, and excluded reads lacking a unique V-gene family. A later analysis removed several hundred highly shared, low-generation-probability nucleotide sequences to deal with suspected cross-contamination and a sequencing artifact. A later analysis calculated a clonal expansion index for each public chain from normalized within-repertoire ranks of inferred template counts. In a later analysis, generation probabilities were computed using a VDJ recombination model fitted to out-of-frame rearrangements, and the results were checked against IGoR. In a later analysis, TCR-TCR, TCR-HLA and TCR-CMV co-occurrence was scored with hypergeometric tests, and a repertoire-size bias correction was applied to TCR pairs. To estimate false discovery rates, a later analysis permuted the HLA or CMV assignments 20 times. A later analysis grouped co-occurring TCRs with DBSCAN, adding TCRdist sequence similarity when clustering within HLA-allele-positive subsets. Repertoires with fewer than 30,000 or more than 120,000 public chains were left out of co-occurrence clustering, as were about five repertoires with anomalous nucleotide sharing. TCRdb retrieved this table from immuneACCESS and kept in-frame rearrangements only. Not all clones are present; in checked studies, unresolved V genes account for under half, and no reason is known for the remainder. V, J and clone size derive from that table, while D and trimming were established from the DNA sequence. The sample yields over 100,000 clones; over 60% were counted once. The ten largest make up under 5% of the sample.

Ends trimmed: V by 0 bases, J by 6 bases; bases unmatched to a gene: 1. The CDR3 numbers 15 residues from cysteine through phenylalanine. Only the CDR3 portion is preserved as DNA: 45 bases, with reading frame beginning at the first base. The CDR1 and CDR2 encoded by the germline V gene are SGHRS and YFSETQ. The clonotype comes from a male donor in good health and CMV-seropositive. The sequence is built from TRBV5-1 and TRBJ2-2, with TRBD2 matching 11 junction bases. Sequenced sample: PBMCs. The sequenced DNA: TGCGCCAGCAGCTTGGGGGGACTAGCGGCCGGGGAGCTGTTTTTT. This translates into CASSLGGLAAGELFF. Where the CDR3 stops, the reference TRBV5-1 and TRBJ2-2 genes take over; the full variable domain is KAGVTQTPRYLIKTRGQQVTLSCSPISGHRSVSWYQQTPGQGLQFLFEYFSETQRNKGNFPGRFSGRQFSNSRSEMNVSTLELGDSALYLCASSLGGLAAGELFFGEGSRLTVL.